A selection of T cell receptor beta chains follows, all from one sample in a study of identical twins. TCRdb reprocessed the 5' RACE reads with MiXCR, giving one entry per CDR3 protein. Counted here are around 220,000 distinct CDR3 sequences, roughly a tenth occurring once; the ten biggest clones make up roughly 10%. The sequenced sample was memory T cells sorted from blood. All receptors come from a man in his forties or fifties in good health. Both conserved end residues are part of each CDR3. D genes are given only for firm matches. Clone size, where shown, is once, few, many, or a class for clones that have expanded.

TGCAGTGCTGGACGGCAGGGTCGGGACTACGAGCAGTACTTC CSAGRQGRDYEQYF TRBV20-1 few NA TRBJ2-7
TGTGCCAGCAGTCGACCCGACCCCTACGAGCAGTACTTC CASSRPDPYEQYF TRBV6-1 many NA TRBJ2-7
TGTGCCAGCAGTGGAGGGACTAGCGGGAGGGCCTGGAAGACCCAGTACTTC CASSGGTSGRAWKTQYF TRBV7-2 many TRBD2 TRBJ2-5
TGTGCCAGCAGCCCGCAGGCACAGGGCGGCTCTTCTAGCACAGATACGCAGTATTTT CASSPQAQGGSSSTDTQYF TRBV11-2 NA NA TRBJ2-3
TGTGCCAGCAGCTCCTCACAGGGGGCTCATGATACGCAGTATTTT CASSSSQGAHDTQYF TRBV28 NA TRBD1 TRBJ2-3
TGTGCCAGCAGTTTATCGGGCGCAGACTGGCCCTACCTCTACGAGCAGTACTTC CASSLSGADWPYLYEQYF TRBV27 NA NA TRBJ2-7
TGTGCCAGCAGCCCGGTTTCAGGGGGCAACTATGGCTACACCTTC CASSPVSGGNYGYTF TRBV5-4 few TRBD1 TRBJ1-2
TGTGCCAGCAGGGGGGACATCAACCAAGAGACCCAGTACTTC CASRGDINQETQYF TRBV6-2/TRBV6-3 few NA TRBJ2-5
TGTGCCAGCACCAAGAGGGGACAGGGAACCTACGAGCAGTACTTC CASTKRGQGTYEQYF TRBV6-1 few TRBD1 TRBJ2-7
TGCAGTGCGGGTCCTTACAAGACAGATACGCAGTATTTT CSAGPYKTDTQYF TRBV20-1 many NA TRBJ2-3
TGTGCCAGTTTCCCGACTAGCGGGACCCACACCGGGGAGCTGTTTTTT CASFPTSGTHTGELFF TRBV27 few TRBD2 TRBJ2-2
TGTGCCAGCAGCGCCCACGGAGGGCTAGCGGGACTCGGCAATGAGCAGTTCTTC CASSAHGGLAGLGNEQFF TRBV9 few TRBD2 TRBJ2-1
TGTGCCAGCAGCGTAGCGGGAGATTTATCAGATACGCAGTATTTT CASSVAGDLSDTQYF TRBV27 few TRBD2 TRBJ2-3
TGTGCCAGCAGTGCCCCGGGACAGGGGGTTGAGACCCAGTACTTC CASSAPGQGVETQYF TRBV6-1 few TRBD1 TRBJ2-5
TGTGCCAGCAGTTACTTCGGACAGCATGGTGGCTACACCTTC CASSYFGQHGGYTF TRBV6-5 many NA TRBJ1-2
TGTGCCAGCACCACCGGGACTAGCGGGAGCAGGTCCCTCAATGAGCAGTTCTTC CASTTGTSGSRSLNEQFF TRBV12-3/TRBV12-4 many TRBD2 TRBJ2-1
TGTGCCAGCAGTTCCTCCAGCGGGGTCAAAGATACGCAGTATTTT CASSSSSGVKDTQYF TRBV28 NA TRBD2 TRBJ2-3
TGTGCCAGCAGCGTAGCTAGCGGGAGTAGCACAGATACGCAGTATTTT CASSVASGSSTDTQYF TRBV9 many TRBD2 TRBJ2-3
TGCGCCAGCAGCACGAGCAGACTAGCGGGGGGGCCGGACAATGAGCAGTTCTTC CASSTSRLAGGPDNEQFF TRBV5-1 many TRBD2 TRBJ2-1